These 24 T cell receptor beta chains share one sample of origin, sequenced in a study of somatic mutations in cytotoxic T cells in rheumatoid arthritis. Data came from immunoSEQ multiplex PCR; TCRdb stores just in-frame clones and leaves some out. The sample has 8,000 or so clones, 65% to 75% seen once. The source material was CD8+ T cells sorted from blood. These receptors all stem from an adult with rheumatoid arthritis.

The rearrangement joins TRBV27 to TRBJ2-2; maybe TRBD2 (5 bases). The germline V gene encodes CDR1 MNHEY and CDR2 SMNVEV (reference sequence). Trimming stripped 2 bases from V and 6 bases from J, with 10 bases between. The CDR3 has 14 residues. In DNA, the CDR3 is TGTGCCAGCAGTTTAGCGCTAGCTCCCGGGGAGCTGTTTTTT. Residues: CASSLALAPGELFF.

The table lists this clone with a few counts. This chain uses TRBV27 with TRBJ1-6, with 9 bases aligning to TRBD1. The ends lost 6 bases at V and 14 bases at J; junction bases unmatched: 11. CDR3 length: 14 residues. CDR1 is MNHEY, CDR2 SMNVEV, per germline (reference sequence). DNA for the CDR3: TGTGCCAGCAGCCAACAGGGGGCCCCAGGATCCCTCCACTTT. Amino acids: CASSQQGAPGSLHF.

This clone was recorded only once. This chain uses TRBV28 with TRBJ1-5, with D perhaps TRBD1 (5 bases). V gave up 6 bases and J gave up 1 base, with 16 bases separating them. This CDR3 is built from 16 residues. CDR1 is MDHEN and CDR2 is SYDVKM in the germline V gene. The chain's CDR3 is CASSLSGGGSNQPQHF. In nucleotides, the CDR3 is TGTGCCAGCAGCCTCTCGGGCGGGGGGAGCAATCAGCCCCAGCATTTT. The whole variable domain, remainder taken from reference TRBV28 and TRBJ1-5, is DVKVTQSSRYLVKRTGEKVFLECVQDMDHENMFWYRQDPGLGLRLIYFSYDVKMKEKGDIPEGYSVSREKKERFSLILESASTNQTSMYLCASSLSGGGSNQPQHFGDGTRLSIL.

V and J are TRBV5-6 and TRBJ1-2; a weak D match, TRBD1 (6 bases). CDR1 is SGHDT and CDR2 is YYEEEE in the germline V gene. Trimming removed 0 bases at V and 2 bases at J, with 8 bases between. CDR3 length equals 14 residues. DNA of the CDR3: TGTGCCAGCAGCTTGGTGGGACAAAACTATGGCTACACCTTC. The encoded protein is CASSLVGQNYGYTF.

This chain joins TRBV5-6 and TRBJ2-1, with 11 bases identical to TRBD2. The CDR3 has 15 amino acids. CDR1 SGHDT and CDR2 YYEEEE come from the germline V gene. Trimming took 4 bases from V and 5 from J; bases not matched to a gene: 5. Here the CDR3 reads CASSTGTSGNNEQFF. CDR3 sequence (DNA): TGTGCCAGCAGCACCGGGACTAGCGGTAACAATGAGCAGTTCTTC.

The rearrangement uses TRBV6-4 and TRBJ2-7, with a weak D call TRBD2 (6 bases). The CDR3 contains 15 residues. V lost 3 bases, J lost 5 bases, and 17 bases lay in between. Germline assignment: CDR1 MRHNA and CDR2 SNTAGT. Written as DNA, the CDR3 is TGTGCCAGCAGTGAGTCGGGACTCCGGACCGACGAGCAGTACTTC. Protein: CASSESGLRTDEQYF.

The J gene is TRBJ2-7, the V gene TRBV28, with 9 bases identical to TRBD1. CDR1 MDHEN and CDR2 SYDVKM come from the germline V gene. Losses at the gene ends were 7 bases for V and 3 bases for J; bases not matched to a gene: 4. This CDR3 has 13 residues. CDR3 sequence reads: CASISTGGYEQYF. The CDR3 region has the DNA TGTGCCAGCATTTCGACAGGGGGCTACGAGCAGTACTTC.

CDR3 in amino acids: CASSLTSGAVGEQYF. The CDR3, as DNA: TGTGCCAGCAGCTTGACTAGCGGAGCGGTGGGCGAGCAGTACTTC. The chain combines TRBV7-6 with TRBJ2-7; 9 bases align to TRBD2. The CDR3 is 15 amino acids. Germline CDR1 reads SGHVS; CDR2 reads FNYEAQ. V gave up 3 bases and J gave up 6 bases; unmatched junction bases: 9.

This clone was detected once. This rearrangement joins TRBV28 to TRBJ1-2; 8 nucleotides match TRBD1. Looked up from germline, CDR1 is MDHEN and CDR2 is SYDVKM. The V and J ends lost 6 bases and 4 bases, in that order; junction bases with no gene match: 16. This CDR3 is 17 amino acids long. The CDR3 loop is CASRDPGGRAPRYGYTF. CDR3 coding DNA: TGTGCCAGCAGAGATCCAGGGGGCAGGGCCCCACGCTATGGCTACACCTTC.

This clone was observed a handful of times. This chain links TRBV5-1 with TRBJ2-7; possible D gene TRBD2, 5 bases. The CDR3 extends over 15 amino acids. Germline values: CDR1 SGHRS, CDR2 YFSETQ. V was shortened by 2 bases and J by 0 bases, with 12 bases between the two germline ends. CDR3 in amino acids: CASSFGVDVSYEQYF. In nucleotides, the CDR3 is TGCGCCAGCAGCTTCGGGGTCGACGTCTCCTACGAGCAGTACTTC.

In this sample, this clone turned up a few times. An end of the junction does not agree with germline; a read error may underlie this. The chain is built from TRBV5-5 and TRBJ2-7, with 7 positions matching TRBD1. This CDR3 is 11 amino acids long. CDR1 is SGHKS and CDR2 is YYEKEE in the germline V gene (reference sequence). CDR3 sequence: CASSSVTGQNF. CDR3 nucleotides: TGTGCCAGCAGCTCCGTCACGGGACAGAACTTC.

This chain links TRBV4-1 with TRBJ2-1, with a tentative D call TRBD2 (7 bases). CDR3 length equals 17 residues. The germline gives CDR1 MGHRA, CDR2 YSYEKL. Trimming removed 4 bases at V and 0 bases at J, with 16 bases between. CDR3 region: CASSPGGGASSYNEQFF. The CDR3 DNA reads TGCGCCAGCAGCCCCGGTGGGGGGGCCAGCTCCTACAATGAGCAGTTCTTC.

J is TRBJ2-2 and V is TRBV7-2; the match to TRBD1 covers 9 bases. Germline V gives CDR1 SGHTA, CDR2 FQGNSA. This CDR3 has 17 amino acids. V gave up 5 bases and J gave up 6 bases; unmatched junction bases: 13. Here the CDR3 DNA reads TGTGCCAGCAGCGGCTATCCTGGACAGGGGATTGCCGGGGAGCTGTTTTTT. Encoded protein: CASSGYPGQGIAGELFF.

The CDR3 protein is CASSSGQGATLMNTEAFF. The CDR3 nucleotides are TGCGCCAGCAGCTCCGGACAGGGGGCTACCCTTATGAACACTGAAGCTTTCTTT. This chain connects TRBV5-1 to TRBJ1-1; 11 positions match TRBD1. V shed 3 bases, J shed 0 bases, and the junction held 10 bases outside the gene matches. The CDR3 runs 18 residues. Looked up from germline, CDR1 is SGHRS and CDR2 is YFSETQ.

V is TRBV20-1 and J is TRBJ1-2, with D possibly being TRBD1 (5 bases). Germline CDR1 and CDR2: DFQATT and SNEGSKA (reference sequence). V lost 6 bases to trimming and J lost 8 bases, with 13 bases between them. This CDR3 is 11 amino acids long. The CDR3 loop is CSAWDSEGYTF. CDR3 sequence (DNA): TGCAGTGCATGGGACTCTGAGGGCTACACCTTC.

This clone was recorded once. This CDR3 is CASSALGPDTQYF. CDR3 coding DNA: TGTGCCAGCAGTGCGCTAGGGCCAGATACGCAGTATTTT. The chain carries TRBV28 and TRBJ2-3; D gene ambiguous. CDR3 length equals 13 residues. Trimming left V 5 bases short and J 4 bases short, with 10 bases between. Germline V lookup: CDR1 MDHEN, CDR2 SYDVKM. The full variable domain, rest sourced from reference TRBV28 and TRBJ2-3, is DVKVTQSSRYLVKRTGEKVFLECVQDMDHENMFWYRQDPGLGLRLIYFSYDVKMKEKGDIPEGYSVSREKKERFSLILESASTNQTSMYLCASSALGPDTQYFGPGTRLTVL.

In its sample, this clone was seen a few times. This chain connects TRBV7-9 to TRBJ2-1; 10 nucleotides agree with TRBD1. This CDR3 region has 15 residues. The junction had 5 bases not matched to a gene; V was cut back by 5 bases and J by 4 bases. Germline V gives CDR1 SEHNR, CDR2 FQNEAQ (reference sequence). This CDR3 reads CASSQTGGQYNEQFF. CDR3 in DNA: TGTGCCAGCAGCCAGACAGGGGGCCAGTACAATGAGCAGTTCTTC.

The chain carries TRBV10-3 and TRBJ2-5; no clear D gene. The CDR3 loop spans 14 amino acids. V shed 0 bases and J shed 2 bases, with 7 bases lying between them. Germline-derived CDR1 and CDR2 are ENHRY and SYGVKD. In DNA form, the CDR3 reads TGTGCCATCAGTGAGTCGGGCAGGCAAGAGACCCAGTACTTC. It yields the protein CAISESGRQETQYF.

This chain uses TRBV5-4 with TRBJ2-7; a possible D gene is TRBD2 (6 bases). V lost 2 bases to trimming and J lost 3 bases, with 12 bases between them. The CDR3 consists of 14 residues. Germline values: CDR1 SGHNT, CDR2 YYREEE (reference sequence). The CDR3 nucleotides are TGTGCCAGCAGCTTTTCAGCGGGTAGCTACGAGCAGTACTTC. Translation: CASSFSAGSYEQYF.

The chain has TRBV18 and TRBJ2-7; perhaps TRBD2 as D (5 bases). V was shortened by 5 bases and J by 3 bases, with 14 bases between the two germline ends. Germline loops: CDR1 KGHSH, CDR2 LQKENI. This CDR3 comprises 14 residues. CDR3 in amino acids: CASSEGWGYYEQYF. CDR3 nucleotide sequence: TGTGCCAGCTCAGAGGGTTGGGGTTACTACGAGCAGTACTTC.

The chain joins TRBV6-4 to TRBJ2-1; TRBD2 aligns across 8 bases. The V gene end was trimmed by 0 bases and the J gene end by 5 bases; junction bases not matched to a gene: 3. The CDR3 has 15 residues. The germline gives CDR1 MRHNA, CDR2 SNTAGT. The CDR3 DNA reads as TGTGCCAGCAGTGACTCCCGGGGGGGCAACAATGAGCAGTTCTTC. Amino acid sequence: CASSDSRGGNNEQFF.

This chain connects TRBV7-9 to TRBJ1-3; weak D call: TRBD1 (5 bases). V was shortened by 5 bases and J by 3 bases, with 20 bases between the two germline ends. CDR3 length equals 17 residues. Germline CDR1 reads SEHNR; CDR2 reads FQNEAQ (reference sequence). The CDR3 coding sequence is TGTGCCAGCAGCCACATCGAAAGGGACCGATTTGGAAACACCATATATTTT. Its protein is CASSHIERDRFGNTIYF.

The chain links TRBV25-1 to TRBJ1-1; TRBD1 matches at 7 bases. Germline V lookup: CDR1 MGHDK, CDR2 SYGVNS. This CDR3 comprises 10 residues. Germline trimming cut 10 bases from V and 12 bases from J; bases unmatched to any gene: 8. For the CDR3, the DNA is TGTGCCACCTACCAGGGGGAGACTTTCTTT. This translates into CATYQGETFF.

The chain combines TRBV5-6 with TRBJ2-5; D is ambiguous. CDR1 is SGHDT and CDR2 is YYEEEE in the germline V gene. Trimming took off 0 bases at V and 3 bases at J, with 9 bases between the two ends. The CDR3 length is 14 residues. CDR3 region: CASSLGLVKETQYF. In nucleotides, the CDR3 is TGTGCCAGCAGCTTGGGACTGGTTAAAGAGACCCAGTACTTC.